These 13 T cell receptor beta chains were sequenced from one sample in a study of OX40 agonist ivuxolimab in advanced cancers. Assay: immunoSEQ multiplex PCR; the TCRdb copy retains only in-frame clones and omits some. The repertoire has some 39,000 clones, about nine tenths of them found once; the top ten carry about 6%. The sample consisted of CD4+ or CD8+ T cells sorted from blood, taken in a trial of the OX40 agonist ivuxolimab. These receptors were taken from an adult with an advanced solid tumor such as melanoma, head and neck, liver or kidney cancer.

The chain is built from TRBV7-9 and TRBJ2-7, with D possibly matching TRBD2 (6 bases). Trimming left V 7 bases short and J 0 bases short, with 10 bases between. Germline V lookup: CDR1 SEHNR, CDR2 FQNEAQ (reference sequence). The CDR3 contains 13 residues. The CDR3, as DNA: TGTGCCAGCACCTGGGACTCCTCCTACGAGCAGTACTTC. The encoded protein is CASTWDSSYEQYF.

The chain is built from TRBV2 and TRBJ2-5; D is undetermined. Trimming stripped 4 bases from V and 3 bases from J, with 6 bases between. Germline CDR1 reads SNHLY; CDR2 reads FYNNEI. The CDR3 runs 12 residues. CDR3 DNA: TGTGCCAGCAGTGGACTGGAAGAGACCCAGTACTTC. Residues: CASSGLEETQYF.

The genes are TRBV6-1 and TRBJ1-5; 9 bases are shared with TRBD1. Losses at the gene ends were 4 bases for V and 5 bases for J; bases not matched to a gene: 6. There are 15 residues in the CDR3. CDR1 MNHNS and CDR2 SASEGT come from the germline V gene. The CDR3 loop is CASSALGQGYQPQHF. CDR3 in DNA: TGTGCCAGCAGTGCTCTCGGACAGGGGTATCAGCCCCAGCATTTT.

This chain connects TRBV10-3 to TRBJ2-7, with TRBD1 matching 9 bases. There are 13 residues in the CDR3. Germline V CDR1 and CDR2: ENHRY, SYGVKD. The trim removed 8 bases at V and 3 bases at J, leaving 5 bases unmatched. This chain's CDR3 is CAISLDRGYEQYF. The CDR3 DNA follows: TGTGCCATCTCCCTGGACAGGGGCTACGAGCAGTACTTC.

The CDR3 nucleotides read TGTGCCAGCAGCTCTTTGGGGACAGGGGGCGTGTATGGCTACACCTTC. Protein sequence: CASSSLGTGGVYGYTF. The chain uses TRBV7-6 and TRBJ1-2, with 12 bases aligning to TRBD1. Looked up from germline, CDR1 is SGHVS and CDR2 is FNYEAQ. With V trimmed by 4 bases and J by 5 bases, 8 bases remained unmatched. The CDR3 extends over 16 amino acids.

This chain uses TRBV27 with TRBJ1-5; 9 positions match TRBD1. CDR3 length equals 13 residues. V trimming: 6 bases; J trimming: 7 bases; junction bases outside the gene matches: 4. Looked up from germline, CDR1 is MNHEY and CDR2 is SMNVEV (reference sequence). CDR3 in DNA: TGTGCCAGCAGACAGGGGGCTCGGCAGCCCCAGCATTTT. The encoded protein is CASRQGARQPQHF.

The chain recombines TRBV28 with TRBJ2-2; D remains ambiguous. The germline CDR1 and CDR2 sequences are MDHEN and SYDVKM. The CDR3 totals 17 residues. V was cut by 5 bases and J by 6 bases, with 22 bases left in between. Here the CDR3 reads CASSQDPRLGQAGELFF. The CDR3 DNA reads as TGTGCCAGCAGTCAAGACCCCCGACTTGGTCAGGCCGGGGAGCTGTTTTTT.

The chain has TRBV6-1 and TRBJ1-5; D is possibly TRBD1 (6 bases). V was clipped by 6 bases and J by 9 bases, with 21 bases between them. The germline V gene encodes CDR1 MNHNS and CDR2 SASEGT. This CDR3 is built from 15 residues. CDR3 nucleotides: TGTGCCAGCAGCCCTAAGGGGGGGTCCAGTACGCCCCAGCATTTT. Translating it yields CASSPKGGSSTPQHF.

The chain joins TRBV28 to TRBJ2-4; unclear D gene. The CDR3 has 12 residues. CDR1 and CDR2 from the germline V gene are MDHEN and SYDVKM. V dropped 6 bases and J dropped 13 bases, with 16 bases sitting between them. CDR3 bases: TGTGCCAGCAGCCCCCCCGGGTCAGAGCAGTACTTC. Translated, it gives CASSPPGSEQYF.

J is TRBJ2-1 and V is TRBV25-1, with TRBD2 matching over 9 bases. The V and J ends lost 3 bases and 5 bases, in that order; junction bases with no gene match: 5. The CDR3 consists of 15 residues. Germline V gives CDR1 MGHDK, CDR2 SYGVNS. CDR3 in DNA: TGTGCCAGCAGTGACATAGCGGGGGTGGACAATGAGCAGTTCTTC. Residues: CASSDIAGVDNEQFF.

The V call is TRBV4-2, the J call TRBJ2-2; 10 bases are a match to TRBD1. Germline CDR1 is LGHNA and CDR2 is YNFKEQ. With V trimmed by 4 bases and J by 1 base, 15 bases remained unmatched. The CDR3 loop spans 20 amino acids. In DNA form, the CDR3 reads TGTGCCAGCAGCCCCCTAGAGGGACAGGGGTATTACGTGAACACCGGGGAGCTGTTTTTT. It is translated as CASSPLEGQGYYVNTGELFF.

The rearrangement uses TRBV1 and TRBJ2-5; the D call of TRBD2 is as the table states it, not checked on the DNA. TRBV1 is assigned pseudogene status. There are 17 residues in the CDR3. CDR3 bases: TGCACCAGCAGCCAAGATATTAGCGGGAGCCCGCAAGAGACCCAGTACTTC. Residues: CTSSQDISGSPQETQYF.

This clone was counted a few times. J is TRBJ1-2 and V is TRBV28, with D perhaps matching TRBD1 (6 bases). Per the germline V gene, CDR1 is MDHEN and CDR2 is SYDVKM. The ends were cut back, 11 bases at V and 2 bases at J, with 12 bases in the middle. CDR3 size: 12 residues. The CDR3 bases are TGTGCCGCACAGGGTGGAAACTATGGCTACACCTTC. It codes for CAAQGGNYGYTF.